This T cell receptor (beta chain) was obtained from a study of OX40 agonist ivuxolimab in advanced cancers. Study context: Hepatocellular carcinoma, melanoma, renal cell or head and neck cancer was diagnosed in the dose-escalation patients. Findings of the study overall: Low clonal expansion, among the lowest seen, marked partial responders at 0.1-3.0 mg/kg. CD4+ T cells averaged fewer expanded clones than CD8+ T cells.

Concerning this clone itself: The antigen is unknown.

V shed 0 bases and J shed 9 bases, with 16 bases lying between them. Germline assignment: CDR1 SGHDT and CDR2 YYEEEE. The CDR3 contains 15 residues. The table came from immunoSEQ multiplex PCR; TCRdb's copy has only in-frame clones and leaves some out. The table records some 98,000 clones, around nine tenths of them present only once. The starting material was CD4+ or CD8+ T cells sorted from blood, obtained in a trial of the OX40 agonist ivuxolimab. The TCR sequence derives from an adult with an advanced solid tumor such as melanoma, head and neck, liver or kidney cancer. The chain is built from TRBV5-6 and TRBJ1-3; D might be TRBD1 (5 bases). The CDR3 nucleotides are TGTGCCAGCAGCTTGGGCGCGGGACCTAGCGGCACCATATATTTT. Its translation is CASSLGAGPSGTIYF.